The 25 T cell receptor beta chains below were found in one sample sequenced in a study of T cells in Graves' hyperthyroidism and ophthalmopathy. Researchers took RNA transcripts and amplified the TCR beta CDR3 regions from them. RT-PCR in the first round (using the HTBI primer set) targeted the TCR CDR3. TCRdb reprocessed the multiplex PCR reads via MiXCR and lists one record per CDR3 protein. The top ten clones hold about 35% of a sample with 660,000 or so distinct CDR3 sequences, less than 25% of them seen once. Sequencing was carried out using blood. These receptors were obtained from a young man with Graves' ophthalmopathy.

This clonotype was counted only a few times. The chain uses TRBV29-1 and TRBJ2-7, with D perhaps given as TRBD1 or TRBD2 (5 bases each). Germline V gene data show CDR1 as SQVTM and CDR2 as ANQGSEA. Trimming cost V 6 bases and J 4 bases, with 10 bases left between them. The CDR3 runs 11 residues. CDR3 region: CSVGDVYEQYF. In nucleotides, the CDR3 is TGCAGCGTCGGGGACGTTTACGAGCAGTACTTC.

This clonotype was counted at least ten times. V usage is TRBV29-1 and J usage is TRBJ2-3; perhaps TRBD2 as D (5 bases). CDR3 size: 15 residues. V gave up 0 bases and J gave up 0 bases, with 10 bases separating them. From germline, CDR1 is SQVTM and CDR2 ANQGSEA. DNA for the CDR3: TGCAGCGTTGAAGAAGCGGTTTCTAGCACAGATACGCAGTATTTT. This sequence encodes CSVEEAVSSTDTQYF.

V and J are TRBV3-1 and TRBJ2-1, with unresolved D. V was cut by 2 bases and J by 8 bases, with 4 bases left in between. The CDR3 has 11 amino acids. Germline CDR1 and CDR2: LGHDT and YNNKEL (reference sequence). CDR3 sequence (DNA): TGTGCCAGCAGCCAATTCCATGAGCAGTTCTTC. Translated, it gives CASSQFHEQFF.

This clonotype was seen repeatedly, ten times or more. The rearrangement uses TRBV28 and TRBJ1-5; D is unresolved. CDR3 length equals 13 residues. Germline V gives CDR1 MDHEN, CDR2 SYDVKM. V lost 7 bases and J 7 bases, leaving 14 bases between the germline ends. CDR3 nucleotides: TGTGCCAGCACCACCACGGAACCACAGCCCCAGCATTTT. Translation gives CASTTTEPQPQHF. Drawing the rest from reference TRBV28 and TRBJ1-5, the complete variable domain is DVKVTQSSRYLVKRTGEKVFLECVQDMDHENMFWYRQDPGLGLRLIYFSYDVKMKEKGDIPEGYSVSREKKERFSLILESASTNQTSMYLCASTTTEPQPQHFGDGTRLSIL.

The V call is TRBV2, the J call TRBJ2-7; no definite D call. Trimming left V 4 bases short and J 6 bases short, with 16 bases between. Germline CDR1 is SNHLY and CDR2 is FYNNEI. The CDR3 sequence is 14 residues long. The CDR3 region is CASSALGGMGEQYF. As DNA, the CDR3 is TGTGCCAGCAGTGCATTGGGTGGAATGGGCGAGCAGTACTTC.

Many counts were recorded for this clonotype. V is TRBV5-1 and J is TRBJ2-7; 10 nucleotides align to TRBD1. J gave up 5 bases and V 4 bases, and 6 bases lay outside the gene matches. The CDR3 has 14 amino acids. The V gene's germline CDR1 is SGHRS and CDR2 YFSETQ. The DNA for the CDR3 is TGCGCCAGCAGCGGACAGGGGGTCGTCCACGAGCAGTACTTC. Its translation: CASSGQGVVHEQYF.

There are many counts of this clonotype. This chain links TRBV28 with TRBJ2-7; no clear D gene. CDR1 and CDR2 from the germline V gene are MDHEN and SYDVKM. This CDR3 spans 14 amino acids. V lost 6 bases, J lost 2 bases, and 14 bases lay in between. The CDR3 loop is CASSSWTVTYEQYF. CDR3 sequence (DNA): TGTGCCAGCAGCTCGTGGACGGTGACCTACGAGCAGTACTTC.

This chain joins TRBV19 and TRBJ2-1; D unclear. Germline CDR1 reads LNHDA; CDR2 reads SQIVND (reference sequence). Trimming removed 3 bases from V and 0 bases from J, with 9 bases in between. This CDR3 comprises 15 residues. As DNA, the CDR3 is TGTGCCAGTAGTATTGCTCCGAACTCCTACAATGAGCAGTTCTTC. Translating it yields CASSIAPNSYNEQFF.

This clonotype was found a few times. This chain links TRBV19 with TRBJ2-1; 7 bases are a match to TRBD2. The V segment lost 5 bases and the J segment 7 bases; nucleotides outside the gene matches: 8. The germline CDR1 and CDR2 sequences are LNHDA and SQIVND (reference sequence). The CDR3 extends over 14 amino acids. The CDR3 sequence: CASSWLAATNEQFF. CDR3 sequence (DNA): TGTGCCAGTAGTTGGCTAGCGGCCACGAATGAGCAGTTCTTC.

The chain joins TRBV5-6 to TRBJ2-3, with D perhaps TRBD2 (6 bases). Trimming took 4 bases from V and 7 from J, leaving 13 bases between them. This CDR3 has 13 amino acids. Germline V gene lookup returns CDR1 SGHDT and CDR2 YYEEEE. This CDR3 reads CASSSTSPHTQYF. DNA for the CDR3: TGTGCCAGCAGCAGTACTAGCCCCCATACGCAGTATTTT. Full variable domain (outside the CDR3, taken from reference TRBV5-6 and TRBJ2-3): DAGVTQSPTHLIKTRGQQVTLRCSPKSGHDTVSWYQQALGQGPQFIFQYYEEEERQRGNFPDRFSGHQFPNYSSELNVNALLLGDSALYLCASSSTSPHTQYFGPGTRLTVL.

The rearrangement joins TRBV25-1 to TRBJ2-1; D is unresolved. This CDR3 has 14 amino acids. V gave up 2 bases and J gave up 7 bases, with 12 bases separating them. Germline V gene sequence: CDR1 MGHDK, CDR2 SYGVNS. DNA of the CDR3: TGTGCCAGCAGTGAAGTGTACCCCCCAAATGAGCAGTTCTTC. This codes for CASSEVYPPNEQFF.

There are many counts of this clonotype. The genes are TRBV5-1 and TRBJ2-1; D is ambiguous. V lost 3 bases to trimming and J lost 6 bases, with 13 bases between them. Germline V gene data show CDR1 as SGHRS and CDR2 as YFSETQ. The CDR3 consists of 14 residues. The CDR3 reads CASSSQTTPNEQFF. In DNA, the CDR3 is TGCGCCAGCAGCTCGCAGACGACCCCCAATGAGCAGTTCTTC.

This clonotype has just a few counts. The chain combines TRBV2 with TRBJ1-5; D perhaps matches TRBD1 (5 bases). Germline CDR1 reads SNHLY; CDR2 reads FYNNEI. The CDR3 has 15 amino acids. V lost 6 bases and J lost 7, with 19 bases in between. The CDR3 spells CASSGPGRVGQPQHF. The CDR3 coding sequence is TGTGCCAGCAGCGGCCCAGGGAGAGTTGGACAGCCCCAGCATTTT.

In its sample, this clonotype was seen many times. V usage is TRBV30 and J usage is TRBJ2-7; 8 nucleotides align to TRBD2. Germline V gene lookup returns CDR1 GTSNPN and CDR2 SVGIG (reference sequence). V gave up 2 bases and J gave up 5 bases; unmatched junction bases: 8. This CDR3 spans 14 amino acids. CDR3 in amino acids: CAWSSAGAGDEQYF. In DNA form, the CDR3 reads TGTGCCTGGAGTTCAGCGGGAGCGGGCGACGAGCAGTACTTC.

This clonotype has at least ten counts. The rearrangement joins TRBV7-2 to TRBJ2-7, with 8 bases matching TRBD1. The CDR3 runs 14 residues. The V gene's germline CDR1 is SGHTA and CDR2 FQGNSA. Trimming took 5 bases from V and 5 from J; bases not matched to a gene: 8. The CDR3 DNA is TGTGCCAGCAGCGGACAGGGCCTTCTAGACGAGCAGTACTTC. This gives the protein CASSGQGLLDEQYF.

In this sample, this clonotype turned up many times. This chain connects TRBV12-3 or TRBV12-4 to TRBJ1-6; 7 bases match TRBD1. With V trimmed by 6 bases and J by 9 bases, 2 bases remained unmatched. The CDR3 runs to 12 residues. CDR3 amino acids: CASSRGVSPLHF. Written as DNA, the CDR3 is TGTGCCAGCAGCAGGGGGGTTTCACCCCTCCACTTT.

The genes are TRBV20-1 and TRBJ1-5; maybe TRBD1 (5 bases). V gave up 5 bases and J gave up 3 bases, with 11 bases separating them. Germline V CDR1 and CDR2: DFQATT, SNEGSKA (reference sequence). The CDR3 consists of 13 residues. The CDR3 loop is CSASDSFNQPQHF. CDR3 sequence (DNA): TGCAGTGCTTCAGACAGCTTCAATCAGCCCCAGCATTTT.

The table lists this clonotype with a few counts. V usage is TRBV7-8 and J usage is TRBJ2-1; 12 bases fit TRBD2. Looked up from germline, CDR1 is SGHVS and CDR2 is FQNEAQ. The CDR3 contains 17 residues. V was clipped by 3 bases and J by 7 bases; unmatched bases: 10. The CDR3 reads CASSLVASGRVGNEQFF. CDR3 bases: TGTGCCAGCAGCTTGGTGGCTAGCGGGAGGGTAGGGAATGAGCAGTTCTTC.

At least ten counts were recorded for this clonotype. The CDR3 here is CASSQWTGGHTEAFF. CDR3 DNA sequence: TGTGCCAGCAGTCAATGGACAGGGGGACACACTGAAGCTTTCTTT. The rearrangement links TRBV12-3 or TRBV12-4 to TRBJ1-1, with TRBD1 matching 10 bases. The ends lost 5 bases at V and 3 bases at J; junction bases unmatched: 6. The CDR3 runs to 15 residues.

V usage is TRBV18 and J usage is TRBJ2-1, with a tentative D call TRBD1 (5 bases). Trimming pared 4 bases from V and 10 bases from J, leaving 17 bases between. The CDR3 extends over 14 amino acids. CDR1 is KGHSH, CDR2 LQKENI, per germline. The CDR3 loop reads CASSLDSPMGEQFF. The CDR3, as DNA: TGTGCCAGCTCACTCGACAGCCCCATGGGGGAGCAGTTCTTC.

The CDR3 protein is CSASPSGSYEQYF. For the CDR3, the DNA is TGCAGTGCTTCCCCTAGCGGGAGCTACGAGCAGTACTTC. This chain uses TRBV20-1 with TRBJ2-7; 10 nucleotides line up with TRBD2. J was trimmed by 3 bases and V by 5 bases; bases with no gene match: 4. The germline CDR1 and CDR2 sequences are DFQATT and SNEGSKA (reference sequence). CDR3 size: 13 residues.

The chain carries TRBV30 and TRBJ2-2; 8 bases agree with TRBD2. Unmatched junction bases numbered 17, after V lost 5 bases and J lost 0 bases. The CDR3 is 19 amino acids. Germline loops: CDR1 GTSNPN, CDR2 SVGIG (reference sequence). DNA for the CDR3: TGTGCCTGGGGCGGGGGGACCCTGCCACGGCGGTCGAACACCGGGGAGCTGTTTTTT. It specifies CAWGGGTLPRRSNTGELFF.

V is TRBV6-5 and J is TRBJ2-7; 9 nucleotides align to TRBD2. The V gene end was trimmed by 2 bases and the J gene end by 4 bases; junction bases not matched to a gene: 6. Looked up from germline, CDR1 is MNHEY and CDR2 is SVGAGI. The CDR3 is 15 amino acids. The CDR3 sequence: CASSYGAGGQYEQYF. CDR3 coding DNA: TGTGCCAGCAGTTACGGCGCGGGAGGGCAGTACGAGCAGTACTTC.

The chain is built from TRBV4-1 and TRBJ1-1; D uncertain. The germline CDR1 and CDR2 sequences are MGHRA and YSYEKL. V was shortened by 2 bases and J by 1 base, with 8 bases between the two germline ends. This CDR3 has 14 residues. In DNA, the CDR3 is TGCGCCAGCAGCCAACTATCAGCGAACACTGAAGCTTTCTTT. Translating it yields CASSQLSANTEAFF.

The chain uses TRBV9 and TRBJ1-6; 9 bases map to TRBD1. Germline CDR1 reads SGDLS; CDR2 reads YYNGEE. The CDR3 runs to 16 residues. V lost 4 bases and J lost 9; bases outside the gene matches: 11. Here the CDR3 DNA reads TGTGCCAGCAGCCCTTTCGGGGGACAGGGAGGTTCACCCCTCCACTTT. Amino acids: CASSPFGGQGGSPLHF.